Listed below are T cell receptor beta chains from one sample, sequenced in a study of T cells in Graves' hyperthyroidism and ophthalmopathy. TCRdb re-called the multiplex PCR reads through MiXCR, storing one row per CDR3 protein. The sample holds 610,000 or so distinct CDR3 sequences, roughly 46% seen once. Sequencing input: peripheral blood or thyroid tissue (not recorded which). These receptors were taken from a woman aged 18-29 years with Graves' hyperthyroidism. Both conserved end residues are part of each CDR3. A D gene is named only where the DNA matches it firmly. Size tells how often a clone was seen (once, few, many) or the class of an expanded clone, and some rows leave it out.

>TRBJ1-1|many|TRBD1|14|TRBV2
TGTGCCAGCAGGACAGGGGTTATGAACACTGAAGCTTTCTTT
CASRTGVMNTEAFF
>TRBJ2-7|NA|TRBD1|13|TRBV10-3
TGTGCCATCAGTGCAGGGGGACCCTACGAGCAGTACTTC
CAISAGGPYEQYF
>TRBJ2-7|many|TRBD2|13|TRBV6-2/TRBV6-3
TGTGCCAGCAGCCTAGGGACTAGCGACGAGCAGTACTTC
CASSLGTSDEQYF
>TRBJ1-6|NA|TRBD1|17|TRBV3-1
TGTACCAGCAGCCAAGGGACAGGGAGCTCCTATAATTCACCCCTCCACTTT
CTSSQGTGSSYNSPLHF
>TRBJ1-3|many|NA|15|TRBV4-2
TGTGCCAGCAGCCAAGATGTGAGGGGAGGAAACACCATATATTTT
CASSQDVRGGNTIYF
>TRBJ1-6|NA|NA|15|TRBV9
TGTGCCAGCAGCGTAGGATGGGGCAGGAATTCACCCCTCCACTTT
CASSVGWGRNSPLHF
>TRBJ2-7|many|NA|15|TRBV7-2
TGTGCCAGCACCGTCTCCGGGACTTCCCCCTACGAGCAGTACTTC
CASTVSGTSPYEQYF
>TRBJ1-5|NA|NA|14|TRBV29-1
TGCAGCGTCAGGACTAGCTTGGGTGAGCAGCCCCAGCATTTT
CSVRTSLGEQPQHF
>TRBJ1-1|NA|NA|19|TRBV20-1
TGCAGTGCTAGAGAGCGGAGTAGCGGGCCTAAACCCGTAAACACTGAAGCTTTCTTT
CSARERSSGPKPVNTEAFF
>TRBJ1-3|NA|TRBD1|15|TRBV15
TGTGCCACCAGCAGCGACAGGGGCTCTGGAAACACCATATATTTT
CATSSDRGSGNTIYF
>TRBJ1-1|many|TRBD1|15|TRBV7-2
TGTGCCAGCAGCATCCGACAGGGGGCGAGAACTGAAGCTTTCTTT
CASSIRQGARTEAFF
>TRBJ2-7|many|TRBD1|17|TRBV25-1
TGTGCCAGCGCCCGAGGGACAGGGGGTAAGAGCTCCTACGAGCAGTACTTC
CASARGTGGKSSYEQYF
>TRBJ2-6|NA|NA|15|TRBV29-1
TGCAGCGTTGGGGACGGCATCTCTGGGGCCAACGTCCTGACTTTC
CSVGDGISGANVLTF
>TRBJ2-7|NA|NA|11|TRBV29-1
TGCAGCGCTCGCGGGATAAACGAACAGTACTTC
CSARGINEQYF
>TRBJ1-2|many|NA|14|TRBV12-3/TRBV12-4
TGTGCCAGCAGTGCGACCAGGGGCGTCTATGGCTACACCTTC
CASSATRGVYGYTF
>TRBJ1-2|many|TRBD1|14|TRBV13
TGTGCCAGCAGCTCTCAGGGGGCGTACTATGGCTACACCTTC
CASSSQGAYYGYTF
>TRBJ1-2|NA|TRBD1|14|TRBV29-1
TGCAGCTTCACACAGGGGCTTGGGAACTATGGCTACACCTTC
CSFTQGLGNYGYTF
>TRBJ2-7|NA|NA|12|TRBV12-5
TGTGCTAGTGGTTGGGACTCAGACGAGCAGTACTTC
CASGWDSDEQYF
>TRBJ2-6|many|TRBD1|17|TRBV19
TGTGCCAGTAGTAATAGGGACAGGGGTGCTGGGGCCAACGTCCTGACTTTC
CASSNRDRGAGANVLTF
>TRBJ2-2|NA|NA|15|TRBV10-3
TGTGCCATCAGTGAGTCGATAGAACCGGGCGGGGAGCTGTTTTTT
CAISESIEPGGELFF
>TRBJ1-2|NA|TRBD1|14|TRBV29-1
TGCAGCCAAGGACAGGGGGCGATGTCCTATGGCTACACCTTC
CSQGQGAMSYGYTF
>TRBJ1-4|NA|NA|13|TRBV12-3/TRBV12-4
TGTGCCAGCACCGCTCGAGGGGCTGAAAAACTGTTTTTT
CASTARGAEKLFF
>TRBJ1-6|many|NA|15|TRBV5-6
TGTGCCAGCAGCTTTGTGGGACACCAAAATTCACCCCTCCACTTT
CASSFVGHQNSPLHF
>TRBJ1-1|NA|TRBD1|17|TRBV25-1
TGTGCCAGCGTTGGAACAGGGGGCGCTTTTAAGAACACTGAAGCTTTCTTT
CASVGTGGAFKNTEAFF
>TRBJ1-1|NA|NA|12|TRBV29-1
TGCAGCTTAGTCGGGGCTAGGACTGAAGCTTTCTTT
CSLVGARTEAFF
>TRBJ1-5|many|TRBD1|19|TRBV15
TGTGCCACCAGCAGAGATCTCCTGGCCGACAGGGGGGACAATCAGCCCCAGCATTTT
CATSRDLLADRGDNQPQHF
>TRBJ2-6|many|TRBD1|16|TRBV4-1
TGCGCCAGCAGCCAAGGACAGGGGACCGGGGCCAACGTCCTGACTTTC
CASSQGQGTGANVLTF
>TRBJ1-2|NA|TRBD1|12|TRBV2
TGTGCCAGCAGACCACAGGGGAATGGCTACACCTTC
CASRPQGNGYTF
>TRBJ2-2|many|NA|14|TRBV4-2
TGTGCCAGCAGCCAAGTTGACAGCACCGGGGAGCTGTTTTTT
CASSQVDSTGELFF
>TRBJ1-2|many|NA|14|TRBV20-1
TGCAGTGCTAGAGATTACGGTTCTAACTATGGCTACACCTTC
CSARDYGSNYGYTF
>TRBJ2-7|few|NA|13|TRBV7-9
TGTGCCAGCAGCCAGGACGCAGGCAATGAGCAGTACTTC
CASSQDAGNEQYF
>TRBJ2-7|NA|TRBD1|13|TRBV20-1
TGCAGTGCTAGCGGACAGGGTGAGATGGTGCAGTACTTC
CSASGQGEMVQYF
>TRBJ1-5|NA|NA|13|TRBV29-1
TGCAGCAGTTTAAAAGGGAACAATCAGCCCCAGCATTTT
CSSLKGNNQPQHF
>TRBJ1-2|many|NA|13|TRBV20-1
TGCAGTGCTTACTTCCTCCTCAGGGACGGCTACACCTTC
CSAYFLLRDGYTF
>TRBJ2-2|few|NA|16|TRBV9
TGTGCCAGCAGCGTGGGGGGCGGGAGTGGCACCGGGGAGCTGTTTTTT
CASSVGGGSGTGELFF
>TRBJ2-7|NA|TRBD1|16|TRBV6-5
TGTGCCAGCAGTTACTCGACAGGGGGCTATGGCTACGAGCAGTACTTC
CASSYSTGGYGYEQYF
>TRBJ1-3|NA|TRBD1|15|TRBV7-9
TGTGCCAGCAGCCTGACAGGGAACTCTGGAAACACCACATATTTT
CASSLTGNSGNTTYF
>TRBJ2-5|NA|TRBD1|15|TRBV12-3/TRBV12-4
TGTGCCAGCAGTGAGGGACAGAGGAGCAATCAGCCCCAGTACTTC
CASSEGQRSNQPQYF
>TRBJ2-4|NA|TRBD2|14|TRBV20-1
TGCAGTGCTAGGACTAGCGGAGCCAAAAACATTCAGTACTTC
CSARTSGAKNIQYF
>TRBJ2-6|NA|NA|13|TRBV19
TGTGCCAGTAGTATAGTGGGGGCCAACACTGAAGCTTTC
CASSIVGANTEAF
>TRBJ1-6|many|NA|13|TRBV12-3/TRBV12-4
TGTGCCAGCAGTTTGTTGTGGAATTCACCCCTCCACTTT
CASSLLWNSPLHF
>TRBJ1-4|NA|TRBD1|16|TRBV20-1
TGCAGTGCGGCCCCAGGGGGGGTCGACGGCGGTGAAAAACTGTTTTTT
CSAAPGGVDGGEKLFF
>TRBJ2-1|NA|TRBD2|20|TRBV7-9
TGTGCCAGCAGCTTAGCGCGTGGTTCTGGGAGCGGGAGCGCTTGGGATGAGCAGTTCTTC
CASSLARGSGSGSAWDEQFF
>TRBJ1-5|NA|NA|16|TRBV4-3
TGCGCCAGCAGCCAAGAGTATGACATGCGAAATCAGCCCCAGCATTTT
CASSQEYDMRNQPQHF
>TRBJ2-7|few|TRBD2|14|TRBV12-3/TRBV12-4
TGTGCCGCCGGGGGGGTATCCTTTCGGGGCGAGCAGTACTTC
CAAGGVSFRGEQYF
>TRBJ1-1|many|NA|14|TRBV7-2
TGTGCCAGCAGCTTAGGGGGACAAATCACTGAAGCTTTCTTT
CASSLGGQITEAFF